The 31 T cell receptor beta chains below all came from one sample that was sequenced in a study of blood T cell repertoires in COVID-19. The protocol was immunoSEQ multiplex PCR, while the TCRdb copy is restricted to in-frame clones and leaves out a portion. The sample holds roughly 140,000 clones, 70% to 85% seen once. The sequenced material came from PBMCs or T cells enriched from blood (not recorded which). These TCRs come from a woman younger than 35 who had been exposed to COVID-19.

CDR3 sequence (DNA): TGTGCCAGCAGTACCGCTAGCGGGAGCACAGATACGCAGTATTTT. It encodes CASSTASGSTDTQYF. The chain links TRBV6-2 or TRBV6-3 to TRBJ2-3; 8 positions agree with TRBD2. V lost 5 bases, J lost 0 bases, and 4 bases stayed unmatched. CDR3 length: 15 amino acids. CDR1 and CDR2 from the germline V gene are MNHEY and SVGEGT.

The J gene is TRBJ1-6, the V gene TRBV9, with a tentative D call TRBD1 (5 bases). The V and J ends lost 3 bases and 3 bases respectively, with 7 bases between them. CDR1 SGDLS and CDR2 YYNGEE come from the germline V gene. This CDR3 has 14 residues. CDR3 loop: CASSGRDYNSPLHF. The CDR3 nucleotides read TGTGCCAGCAGCGGCAGGGACTATAATTCACCCCTCCACTTT.

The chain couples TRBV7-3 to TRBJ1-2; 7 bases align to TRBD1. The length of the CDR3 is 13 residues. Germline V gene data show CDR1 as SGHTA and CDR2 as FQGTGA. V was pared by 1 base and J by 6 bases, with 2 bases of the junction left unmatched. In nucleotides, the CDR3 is TGTGCCAGCAGCTTAAGACAGGGAGATGGCTACACCTTC. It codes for CASSLRQGDGYTF.

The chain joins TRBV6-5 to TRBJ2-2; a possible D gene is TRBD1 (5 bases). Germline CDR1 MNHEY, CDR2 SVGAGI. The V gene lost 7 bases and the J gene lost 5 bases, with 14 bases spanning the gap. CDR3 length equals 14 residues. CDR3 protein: CASMGRAGTGELFF. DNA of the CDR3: TGTGCCAGCATGGGCAGGGCCGGAACCGGGGAGCTGTTTTTT.

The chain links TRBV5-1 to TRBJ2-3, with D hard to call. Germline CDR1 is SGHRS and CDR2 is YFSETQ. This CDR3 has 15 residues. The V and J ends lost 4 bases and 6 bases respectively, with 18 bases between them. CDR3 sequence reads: CASSPVLSPADTQYF. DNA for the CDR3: TGCGCCAGCAGCCCCGTTTTGTCGCCCGCGGATACGCAGTATTTT.

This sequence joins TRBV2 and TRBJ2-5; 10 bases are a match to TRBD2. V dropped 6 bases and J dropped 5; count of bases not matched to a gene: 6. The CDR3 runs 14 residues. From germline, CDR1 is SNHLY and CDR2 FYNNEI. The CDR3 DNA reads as TGTGCCAGCAGGCTACTAGCGGGGAGGGAGACCCAGTACTTC. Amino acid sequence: CASRLLAGRETQYF. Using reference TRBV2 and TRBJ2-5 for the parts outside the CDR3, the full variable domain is EPEVTQTPSHQVTQMGQEVILRCVPISNHLYFYWYRQILGQKVEFLVSFYNNEISEKSEIFDDQFSVERPDGSNFTLKIRSTKLEDSAMYFCASRLLAGRETQYFGPGTRLLVL.

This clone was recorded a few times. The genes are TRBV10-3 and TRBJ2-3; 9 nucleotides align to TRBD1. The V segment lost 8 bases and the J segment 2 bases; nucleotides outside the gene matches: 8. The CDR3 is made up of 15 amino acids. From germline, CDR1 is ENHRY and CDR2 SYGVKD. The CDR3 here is CAISPGQGHTDTQYF. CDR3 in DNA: TGTGCCATCTCGCCGGGACAGGGACACACAGATACGCAGTATTTT.

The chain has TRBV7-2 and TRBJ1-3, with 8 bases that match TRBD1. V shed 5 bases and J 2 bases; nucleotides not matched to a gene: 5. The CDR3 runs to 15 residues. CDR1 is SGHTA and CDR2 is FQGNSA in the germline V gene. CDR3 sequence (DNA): TGTGCCAGCAGCCAACAACAGGGGGCTGGAAACACCATATATTTT. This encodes CASSQQQGAGNTIYF.

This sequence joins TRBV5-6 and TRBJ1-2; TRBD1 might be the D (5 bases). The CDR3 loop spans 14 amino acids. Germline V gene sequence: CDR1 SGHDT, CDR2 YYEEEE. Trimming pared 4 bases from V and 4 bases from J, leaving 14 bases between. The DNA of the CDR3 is TGTGCCAGCAGCCCGCTCGACAGCCCCTATGGCTACACCTTC. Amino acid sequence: CASSPLDSPYGYTF.

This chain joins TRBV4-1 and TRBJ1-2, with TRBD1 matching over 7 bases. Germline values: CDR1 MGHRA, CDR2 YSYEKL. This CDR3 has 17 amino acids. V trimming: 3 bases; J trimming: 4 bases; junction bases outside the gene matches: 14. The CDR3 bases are TGCGCCAGCAGCCAGGGACCGGGACAGCGACGGGGCTATGGCTACACCTTC. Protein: CASSQGPGQRRGYGYTF.

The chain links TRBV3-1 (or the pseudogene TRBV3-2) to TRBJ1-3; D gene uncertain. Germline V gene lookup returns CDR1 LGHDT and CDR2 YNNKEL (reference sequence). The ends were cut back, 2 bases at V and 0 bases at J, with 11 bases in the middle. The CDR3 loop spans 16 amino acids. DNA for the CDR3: TGTGCCAGCAGCCAATCAACACAGCTCTCTGGAAACACCATATATTTT. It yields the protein CASSQSTQLSGNTIYF.

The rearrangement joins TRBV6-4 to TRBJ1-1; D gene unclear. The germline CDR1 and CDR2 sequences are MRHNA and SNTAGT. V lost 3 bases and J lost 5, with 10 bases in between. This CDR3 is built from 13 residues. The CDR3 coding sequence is TGTGCCAGCAGTGATAACAGTTGGACTGAAGCTTTCTTT. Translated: CASSDNSWTEAFF.

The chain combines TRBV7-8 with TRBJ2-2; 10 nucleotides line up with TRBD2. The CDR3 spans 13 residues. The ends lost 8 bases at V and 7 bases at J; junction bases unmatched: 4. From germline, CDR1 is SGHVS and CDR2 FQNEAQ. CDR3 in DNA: TGTGCCAGCGGAATAGCGGGAGGCGGGGAGCTGTTTTTT. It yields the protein CASGIAGGGELFF.

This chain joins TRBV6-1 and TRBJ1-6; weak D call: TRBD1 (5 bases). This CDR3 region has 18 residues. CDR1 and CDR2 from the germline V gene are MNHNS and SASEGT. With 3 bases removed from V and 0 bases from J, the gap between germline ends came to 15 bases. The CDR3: CASSDGVTASSYNSPLHF. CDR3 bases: TGTGCCAGCAGTGATGGTGTGACAGCTAGCTCCTATAATTCACCCCTCCACTTT.

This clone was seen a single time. CDR3 region: CASSQDRLAGVDTQYF. The CDR3 nucleotides are TGCGCCAGCAGCCAAGATCGACTAGCGGGAGTAGATACGCAGTATTTT. This chain links TRBV4-3 with TRBJ2-3; 12 bases line up with TRBD2. The CDR3 has 16 residues. Trimming cost V 0 bases and J 5 bases; bases outside gene matches: 3. The germline V gene has CDR1 LGHNA and CDR2 YSLEER.

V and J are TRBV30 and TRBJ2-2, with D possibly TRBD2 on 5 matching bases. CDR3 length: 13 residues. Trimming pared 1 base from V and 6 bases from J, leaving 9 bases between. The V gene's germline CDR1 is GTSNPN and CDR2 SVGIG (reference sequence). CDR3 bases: TGTGCCTGGAGTGGGTTCGGGGCCGGGGAGCTGTTTTTT. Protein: CAWSGFGAGELFF.

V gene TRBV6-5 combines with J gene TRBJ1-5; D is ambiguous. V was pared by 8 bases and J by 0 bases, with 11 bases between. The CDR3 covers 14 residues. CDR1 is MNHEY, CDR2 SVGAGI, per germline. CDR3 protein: CASGPGGSNQPQHF. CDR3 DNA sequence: TGTGCCAGCGGTCCGGGTGGTAGCAATCAGCCCCAGCATTTT.

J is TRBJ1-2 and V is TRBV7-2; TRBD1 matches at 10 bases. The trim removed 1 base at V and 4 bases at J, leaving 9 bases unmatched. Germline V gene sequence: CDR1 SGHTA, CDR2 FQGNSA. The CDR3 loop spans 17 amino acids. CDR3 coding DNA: TGTGCCAGCAGCTTAGGAGGGACAGGGGCTACGAGCTATGGCTACACCTTC. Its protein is CASSLGGTGATSYGYTF.

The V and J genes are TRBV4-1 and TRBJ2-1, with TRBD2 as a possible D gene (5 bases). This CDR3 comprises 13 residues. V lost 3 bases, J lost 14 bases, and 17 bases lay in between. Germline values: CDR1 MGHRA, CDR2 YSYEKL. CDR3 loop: CASSQSRTLPEFF. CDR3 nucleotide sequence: TGCGCCAGCAGCCAGTCCCGGACTTTACCAGAGTTCTTC.

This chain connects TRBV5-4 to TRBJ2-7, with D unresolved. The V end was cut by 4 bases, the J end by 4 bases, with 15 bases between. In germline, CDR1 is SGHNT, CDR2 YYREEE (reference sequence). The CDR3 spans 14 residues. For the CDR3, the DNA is TGTGCCAGCAGCATGGGCCCCGAACTTTACGAGCAGTACTTC. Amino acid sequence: CASSMGPELYEQYF.

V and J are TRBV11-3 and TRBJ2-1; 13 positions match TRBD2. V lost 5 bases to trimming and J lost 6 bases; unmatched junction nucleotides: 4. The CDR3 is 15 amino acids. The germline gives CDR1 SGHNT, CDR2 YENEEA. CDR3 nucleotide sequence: TGTGCCAGCAGCCCTACTAGCGGGAGGGTCAATGAGCAGTTCTTC. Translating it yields CASSPTSGRVNEQFF.

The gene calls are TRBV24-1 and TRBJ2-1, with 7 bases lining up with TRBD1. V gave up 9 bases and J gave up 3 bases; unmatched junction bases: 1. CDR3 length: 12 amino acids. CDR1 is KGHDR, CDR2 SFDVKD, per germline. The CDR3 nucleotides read TGTGCCACCGGGACAGTCTACAATGAGCAGTTCTTC. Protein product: CATGTVYNEQFF.

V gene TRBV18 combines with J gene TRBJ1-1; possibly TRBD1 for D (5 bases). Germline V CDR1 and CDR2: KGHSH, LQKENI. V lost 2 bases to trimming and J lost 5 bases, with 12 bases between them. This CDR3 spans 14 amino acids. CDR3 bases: TGTGCCAGCTCACCAAATCTCAGGGCTACTGAAGCTTTCTTT. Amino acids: CASSPNLRATEAFF.

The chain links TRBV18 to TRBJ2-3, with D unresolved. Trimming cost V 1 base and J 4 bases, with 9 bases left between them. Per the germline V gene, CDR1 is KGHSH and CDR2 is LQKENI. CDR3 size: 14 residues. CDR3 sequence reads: CASSPRATSDTQYF. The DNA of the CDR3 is TGTGCCAGCTCACCACGGGCAACCTCAGATACGCAGTATTTT.

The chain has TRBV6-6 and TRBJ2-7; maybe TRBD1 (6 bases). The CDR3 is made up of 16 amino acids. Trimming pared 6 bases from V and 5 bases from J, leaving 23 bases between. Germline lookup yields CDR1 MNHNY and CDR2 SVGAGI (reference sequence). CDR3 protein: CASRNYPRQGLDEQYF. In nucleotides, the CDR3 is TGTGCCAGCAGAAATTACCCGCGGCAGGGGCTAGACGAGCAGTACTTC.

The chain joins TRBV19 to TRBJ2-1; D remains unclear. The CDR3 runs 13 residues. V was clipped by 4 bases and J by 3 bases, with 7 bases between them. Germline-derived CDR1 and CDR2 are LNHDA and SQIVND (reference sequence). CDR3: CASSTAGYNEQFF. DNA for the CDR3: TGTGCCAGTAGTACGGCAGGCTACAATGAGCAGTTCTTC.

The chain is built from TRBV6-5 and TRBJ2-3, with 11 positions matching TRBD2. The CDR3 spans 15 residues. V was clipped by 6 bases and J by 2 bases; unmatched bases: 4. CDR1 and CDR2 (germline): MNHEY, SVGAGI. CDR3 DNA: TGTGCCAGCAGGGGACTAGCGGCCGCCACAGATACGCAGTATTTT. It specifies CASRGLAAATDTQYF.

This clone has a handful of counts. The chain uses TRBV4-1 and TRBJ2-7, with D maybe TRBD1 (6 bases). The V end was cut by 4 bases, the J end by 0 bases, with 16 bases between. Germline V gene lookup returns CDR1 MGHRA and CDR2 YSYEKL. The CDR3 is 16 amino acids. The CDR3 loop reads CASSRERTANSYEQYF. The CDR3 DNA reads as TGCGCCAGCAGCCGAGAACGGACAGCAAACTCCTACGAGCAGTACTTC.

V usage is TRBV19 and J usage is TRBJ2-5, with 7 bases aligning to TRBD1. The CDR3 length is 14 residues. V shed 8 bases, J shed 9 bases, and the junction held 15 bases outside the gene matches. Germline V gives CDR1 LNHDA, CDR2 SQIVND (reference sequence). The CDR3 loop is CASRQRQGVMPQYF. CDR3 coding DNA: TGTGCCAGTCGTCAGCGACAGGGTGTTATGCCCCAGTACTTC.

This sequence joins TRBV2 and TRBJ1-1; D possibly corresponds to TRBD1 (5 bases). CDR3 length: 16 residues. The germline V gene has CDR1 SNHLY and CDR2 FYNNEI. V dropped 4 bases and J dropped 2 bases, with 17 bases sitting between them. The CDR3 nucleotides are TGTGCCAGCAGTGCGAGTTCCGGGGGACTAAACACTGAAGCTTTCTTT. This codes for CASSASSGGLNTEAFF. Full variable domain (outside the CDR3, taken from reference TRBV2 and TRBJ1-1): EPEVTQTPSHQVTQMGQEVILRCVPISNHLYFYWYRQILGQKVEFLVSFYNNEISEKSEIFDDQFSVERPDGSNFTLKIRSTKLEDSAMYFCASSASSGGLNTEAFFGQGTRLTVV.

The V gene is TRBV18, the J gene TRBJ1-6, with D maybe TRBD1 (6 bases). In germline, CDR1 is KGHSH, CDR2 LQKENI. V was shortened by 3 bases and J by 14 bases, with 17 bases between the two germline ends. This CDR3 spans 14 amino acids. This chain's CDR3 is CASSPDSARLALHF. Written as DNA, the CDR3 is TGTGCCAGCTCACCGGACAGCGCGAGGTTGGCCCTCCACTTT.